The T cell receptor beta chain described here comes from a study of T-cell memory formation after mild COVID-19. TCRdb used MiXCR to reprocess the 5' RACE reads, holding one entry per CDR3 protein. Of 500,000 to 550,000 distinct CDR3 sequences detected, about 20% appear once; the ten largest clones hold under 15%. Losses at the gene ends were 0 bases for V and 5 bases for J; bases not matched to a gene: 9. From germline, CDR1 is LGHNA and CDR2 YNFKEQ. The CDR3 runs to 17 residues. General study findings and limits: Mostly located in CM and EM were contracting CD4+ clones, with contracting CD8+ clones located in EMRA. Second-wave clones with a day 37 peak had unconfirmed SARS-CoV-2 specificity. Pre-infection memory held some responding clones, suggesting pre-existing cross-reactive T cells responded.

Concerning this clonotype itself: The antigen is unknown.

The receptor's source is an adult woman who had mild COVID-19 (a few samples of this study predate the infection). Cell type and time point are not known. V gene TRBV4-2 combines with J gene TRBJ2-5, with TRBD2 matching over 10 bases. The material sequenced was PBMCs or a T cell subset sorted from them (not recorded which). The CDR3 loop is CASSQDPLAGQEETQYF. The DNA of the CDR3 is TGTGCCAGCAGCCAAGACCCACTAGCGGGACAGGAGGAGACCCAGTACTTC.